A selection of T cell receptor beta chains follows, all from one sample in a study of CD8 T cells in Susac syndrome. TCRdb ran MiXCR on the immunoSEQ multiplex PCR reads and lists one entry per CDR3 protein. The sample consists of about 430,000 distinct CDR3 sequences, roughly 85% of them appearing once. The sample taken for sequencing was CD8+ T cells from PBMCs. These TCRs come from a human donor with multiple sclerosis. Both conserved end residues are trimmed from each CDR3. Fields, in order: clone size, J gene, V gene, CDR3 protein. Clone size is shown for a subset of rows, as once, few, many or a class of expanded clone.

>few|TRBJ1-2|TRBV5-6
ASSSTWTGGLREYGYT
>-|TRBJ2-1|TRBV14
ASSQGRLAGPNEQF
>-|TRBJ2-7|TRBV29-1
SVEAPGQDPYEQY
>-|TRBJ1-3|TRBV3-1
ASSQDGRFSGNTIY
>-|TRBJ2-7|TRBV27
ASSLAPSGEQY
>-|TRBJ2-7|TRBV2
AGWTGPYEQY
>-|TRBJ2-1|TRBV20-1
STREGRDMDEQF
>-|TRBJ2-7|TRBV6-1
ASKLARQVPTYEQY
>-|TRBJ2-3|TRBV13
ASSPDGSTDTQY
>-|TRBJ2-7|TRBV27
ASSFSGTPNSYEQY
>-|TRBJ1-4|TRBV6-1
ASSEKGTGRLYEKLF
>-|TRBJ2-1|TRBV7-3
ASSLMVGNEQF
>-|TRBJ2-7|TRBV19
ASSLQGTNEQY